What follows is one T cell receptor delta chain and its context. What it binds is unknown. A single base separates this from a much larger clone, so it may be a read error. This sample also contains other DNA sequences that code for the same CDR3. The CDR3 runs to 17 residues. Germline V CDR1 and CDR2: NSMFDY, ISSIKDK. The record originates from a study of Vδ1+ human thymocytes. Study findings and constraints: Thymic delta-chain repertoires held roughly 18% Vdelta2 sequences and few Vdelta3, despite high sort purity. Thymic TRG and TRD repertoires appeared highly polyclonal, with Gaussian CDR3 length distributions.

After alphabeta T cell depletion, CD3+ Vdelta1+ Vdelta2- thymocytes were sorted. Between roughly 98% and 99.6% of sorted thymocytes were Vdelta1+. Sequences come from RNA converted to cDNA by reverse transcription. Multiplex PCR used pooled V-gene forward primers and a constant-region reverse primer to amplify CDR3s. TCRdb reanalysed the multiplex PCR reads with CATT. This table has 45,000 to 75,000 delta-chain clones, over 12% appearing once. Material: Vdelta1+ gamma-delta thymocytes from the thymus. Regarding subset: FACS-sorted CD3+ TCRalphabeta- TCRVdelta1+ TCRVdelta2- thymocytes. The origin of this receptor is a girl under two years old who had congenital heart surgery. The chain links TRAV29/DV5 to TRDJ1; no clear D gene. The chain's CDR3 is CAASVLTLERQTVKLIF. CDR3 in DNA: TGTGCCGCAAGCGTGCTAACGTTAGAACGTCAGACAGTTAAACTCATCTTT.